This entry lists 18 T cell receptor beta chains sequenced from one sample in a study of CD8 T cells in ankylosing spondylitis. The study, taken as a whole, reports: A motif of 7 to 9 highly homologous TCR beta variants was seen as apparently characteristic of ankylosing spondylitis blood.

These receptors are not linked to any known antigen. TCRdb passed the 5' RACE reads through MiXCR, listing each CDR3 protein once. The data show some 450,000 distinct CDR3 sequences, 15% to 20% seen once. Input material: blood, either unsorted or a sorted T cell fraction (not recorded which). These receptors were collected from a male donor with ankylosing spondylitis.

The chain uses TRBV6-1 and TRBJ2-5, with 10 bases fitting TRBD2. The CDR3 runs to 16 residues. Trimming removed 5 bases from V and 10 bases from J; junction bases left unmatched: 16. In germline, CDR1 is MNHNS, CDR2 SASEGT. The CDR3 sequence is CASSRTSGSPLVDQYF. In nucleotides, the CDR3 is TGTGCCAGCAGTCGGACTAGCGGCTCCCCGTTGGTAGACCAGTACTTC.

The chain combines TRBV6-1 with TRBJ1-5; D gene ambiguous. The ends were cut back, 4 bases at V and 0 bases at J, with 7 bases in the middle. Germline V gives CDR1 MNHNS, CDR2 SASEGT. This CDR3 spans 14 amino acids. CDR3: CASSVDHSNQPQHF. The CDR3 nucleotides are TGTGCCAGCAGTGTAGACCATAGCAATCAGCCCCAGCATTTT.

V usage is TRBV7-9 and J usage is TRBJ2-7; either TRBD1 or TRBD2 may fit D (5 bases each). V shed 4 bases and J shed 6 bases, with 7 bases lying between them. Germline CDR1 SEHNR, CDR2 FQNEAQ (reference sequence). The CDR3 runs to 11 residues. CDR3: CASSSGTEQYF. The DNA of the CDR3 is TGTGCCAGCAGCTCCGGGACCGAGCAGTACTTC.

This clonotype was found a few times. The chain has TRBV5-4 and TRBJ2-2, with D possibly matching TRBD2 (6 bases). CDR3 length equals 15 residues. CDR1 and CDR2 (germline): SGHNT, YYREEE (reference sequence). The V and J ends lost 0 bases and 0 bases respectively, with 6 bases between them. For the CDR3, the DNA is TGTGCCAGCAGCTTGGCTAGCGCGAACACCGGGGAGCTGTTTTTT. Translation: CASSLASANTGELFF.

This clonotype has only a few counts. The CDR3 sequence is CASSEGGYTGELFF. DNA for the CDR3: TGTGCCAGCAGTGAAGGGGGTTACACCGGGGAGCTGTTTTTT. The chain combines TRBV2 with TRBJ2-2; D is undetermined. The CDR3 runs to 14 residues. V was trimmed by 1 base and J by 3 bases, leaving 6 bases between them. The germline V gene has CDR1 SNHLY and CDR2 FYNNEI.

This clonotype was seen at least ten times. The chain links TRBV7-3 to TRBJ1-1; D gene unclear. Germline loops: CDR1 SGHTA, CDR2 FQGTGA. V lost 6 bases, J lost 10 bases, and 18 bases lay in between. This CDR3 is built from 13 residues. The CDR3: CASSSSGDSTAFF. CDR3 DNA: TGTGCCAGCAGTTCAAGCGGGGATTCAACAGCTTTCTTT. Complete variable domain (other parts from reference TRBV7-3 and TRBJ1-1): GAGVSQTPSNKVTEKGKYVELRCDPISGHTALYWYRQSLGQGPEFLIYFQGTGAADDSGLPNDRFFAVRPEGSVSTLKIQRTERGDSAVYLCASSSSGDSTAFFGQGTRLTVV.

At least ten counts were recorded for this clonotype. This sequence joins TRBV20-1 and TRBJ1-5; D might be TRBD1 (5 bases). The length of the CDR3 is 23 residues. V was pared by 1 base and J by 0 bases, with 34 bases between. CDR1 DFQATT and CDR2 SNEGSKA come from the germline V gene (reference sequence). The CDR3 region is CSARVSSQAGVPSDRYSNQPQHF. CDR3 coding DNA: TGCAGTGCTAGAGTATCCTCTCAGGCGGGGGTTCCTTCTGACCGATATAGCAATCAGCCCCAGCATTTT.

This clonotype was counted between two and nine times. This chain connects TRBV9 to TRBJ2-6; maybe TRBD2 (5 bases). This CDR3 spans 15 amino acids. Germline lookup yields CDR1 SGDLS and CDR2 YYNGEE. With 0 bases removed from V and 2 bases from J, the gap between germline ends came to 6 bases. CDR3 sequence (DNA): TGTGCCAGCAGCGTAGCCGGGGCTGGGGCCAACGTCCTGACTTTC. Protein sequence: CASSVAGAGANVLTF.

The chain has TRBV20-1 and TRBJ2-3, with D perhaps assigned TRBD1 or TRBD2 (5 bases each). CDR1 is DFQATT and CDR2 is SNEGSKA in the germline V gene (reference sequence). V lost 1 base, J lost 3 bases, and 17 bases lay in between. CDR3 length: 16 amino acids. The CDR3 DNA reads TGCAGTGCTAGAGCTAGGAACATATGGGGGACAGATACGCAGTATTTT. As protein: CSARARNIWGTDTQYF.

V usage is TRBV4-1 and J usage is TRBJ1-6; weak D call: TRBD1 (5 bases). Germline values: CDR1 MGHRA, CDR2 YSYEKL. The ends were cut back, 5 bases at V and 10 bases at J, with 21 bases in the middle. CDR3 length: 16 residues. This CDR3 reads CASSELAGYRGSPLHF. CDR3 coding DNA: TGCGCCAGCAGCGAGCTCGCAGGGTACCGGGGGTCACCCCTCCACTTT.

The chain recombines TRBV6-5 with TRBJ2-5, with D maybe TRBD1 (5 bases). CDR1 and CDR2 from the germline V gene are MNHEY and SVGAGI. V lost 0 bases and J 6 bases, leaving 11 bases between the germline ends. The CDR3 contains 14 residues. The DNA for the CDR3 is TGTGCCAGCAGTTACTCGGGCAGGGCCAAGACCCAGTACTTC. Its protein product is CASSYSGRAKTQYF.

The table lists this clonotype with a few counts. This chain links TRBV28 with TRBJ2-7; D could derive from TRBD1 or TRBD2 (5 bases each). Germline lookup yields CDR1 MDHEN and CDR2 SYDVKM. The CDR3 loop spans 13 amino acids. V was trimmed by 6 bases and J by 4 bases, leaving 13 bases between them. The CDR3 nucleotides are TGTGCCAGCAGGCAGGGATCGGGGTACGAGCAGTACTTC. It yields the protein CASRQGSGYEQYF.

The rearrangement uses TRBV12-5 and TRBJ1-1; 10 nucleotides align to TRBD1. The junction had 3 bases not matched to a gene; V was cut back by 4 bases and J by 4 bases. This CDR3 comprises 14 residues. Germline lookup yields CDR1 LGHNT and CDR2 FRNRAP. The CDR3 loop is CASGWDRGGTEAFF. The CDR3 bases are TGTGCTAGTGGTTGGGACAGGGGTGGCACTGAAGCTTTCTTT.

The rearrangement links TRBV5-6 to TRBJ1-5; D gene unclear. Looked up from germline, CDR1 is SGHDT and CDR2 is YYEEEE. The CDR3 has 14 residues. V lost 0 bases to trimming and J lost 0 bases, with 4 bases between them. CDR3 nucleotides: TGTGCCAGCAGCTTGGTTAGTAGCAATCAGCCCCAGCATTTT. Translating gives CASSLVSSNQPQHF.

This clonotype was detected ten times or more. The chain recombines TRBV12-3 or TRBV12-4 with TRBJ2-3; 15 bases agree with TRBD2. The ends lost 6 bases at V and 5 bases at J; junction bases unmatched: 6. The CDR3 contains 16 residues. CDR3 loop: CASSRGLAGGKDTQYF. DNA for the CDR3: TGTGCCAGCAGCCGGGGACTAGCGGGGGGAAAAGATACGCAGTATTTT.

In this sample, this clonotype turned up a few times. This chain connects TRBV4-3 to TRBJ2-7, with TRBD2 matching over 11 bases. The CDR3 is made up of 15 amino acids. Trimming removed 2 bases from V and 2 bases from J; junction bases left unmatched: 2. Germline-derived CDR1 and CDR2 are LGHNA and YSLEER. The DNA of the CDR3 is TGCGCCAGCAGCCAAACTAGCGGGGGCCCCTACGAGCAGTACTTC. Translating it yields CASSQTSGGPYEQYF.

This clonotype was counted many times. This rearrangement joins TRBV5-4 to TRBJ1-2, with TRBD1 as a possible D gene (6 bases). With 6 bases removed from V and 0 bases from J, the gap between germline ends came to 15 bases. This CDR3 contains 15 residues. Germline lookup yields CDR1 SGHNT and CDR2 YYREEE (reference sequence). CDR3 residues: CASTSGAGTNYGYTF. DNA for the CDR3: TGTGCCAGCACCTCAGGGGCAGGGACTAACTATGGCTACACCTTC.

This clonotype was seen more than once but under ten times. The chain couples TRBV27 to TRBJ1-4; perhaps TRBD1 as D (5 bases). Trimming took off 6 bases at V and 7 bases at J, with 18 bases between the two ends. The germline CDR1 and CDR2 sequences are MNHEY and SMNVEV (reference sequence). This CDR3 region has 15 residues. CDR3 residues: CASSLGPDPGEKLFF. CDR3 in DNA: TGTGCCAGCAGCTTGGGGCCAGATCCAGGTGAAAAACTGTTTTTT.